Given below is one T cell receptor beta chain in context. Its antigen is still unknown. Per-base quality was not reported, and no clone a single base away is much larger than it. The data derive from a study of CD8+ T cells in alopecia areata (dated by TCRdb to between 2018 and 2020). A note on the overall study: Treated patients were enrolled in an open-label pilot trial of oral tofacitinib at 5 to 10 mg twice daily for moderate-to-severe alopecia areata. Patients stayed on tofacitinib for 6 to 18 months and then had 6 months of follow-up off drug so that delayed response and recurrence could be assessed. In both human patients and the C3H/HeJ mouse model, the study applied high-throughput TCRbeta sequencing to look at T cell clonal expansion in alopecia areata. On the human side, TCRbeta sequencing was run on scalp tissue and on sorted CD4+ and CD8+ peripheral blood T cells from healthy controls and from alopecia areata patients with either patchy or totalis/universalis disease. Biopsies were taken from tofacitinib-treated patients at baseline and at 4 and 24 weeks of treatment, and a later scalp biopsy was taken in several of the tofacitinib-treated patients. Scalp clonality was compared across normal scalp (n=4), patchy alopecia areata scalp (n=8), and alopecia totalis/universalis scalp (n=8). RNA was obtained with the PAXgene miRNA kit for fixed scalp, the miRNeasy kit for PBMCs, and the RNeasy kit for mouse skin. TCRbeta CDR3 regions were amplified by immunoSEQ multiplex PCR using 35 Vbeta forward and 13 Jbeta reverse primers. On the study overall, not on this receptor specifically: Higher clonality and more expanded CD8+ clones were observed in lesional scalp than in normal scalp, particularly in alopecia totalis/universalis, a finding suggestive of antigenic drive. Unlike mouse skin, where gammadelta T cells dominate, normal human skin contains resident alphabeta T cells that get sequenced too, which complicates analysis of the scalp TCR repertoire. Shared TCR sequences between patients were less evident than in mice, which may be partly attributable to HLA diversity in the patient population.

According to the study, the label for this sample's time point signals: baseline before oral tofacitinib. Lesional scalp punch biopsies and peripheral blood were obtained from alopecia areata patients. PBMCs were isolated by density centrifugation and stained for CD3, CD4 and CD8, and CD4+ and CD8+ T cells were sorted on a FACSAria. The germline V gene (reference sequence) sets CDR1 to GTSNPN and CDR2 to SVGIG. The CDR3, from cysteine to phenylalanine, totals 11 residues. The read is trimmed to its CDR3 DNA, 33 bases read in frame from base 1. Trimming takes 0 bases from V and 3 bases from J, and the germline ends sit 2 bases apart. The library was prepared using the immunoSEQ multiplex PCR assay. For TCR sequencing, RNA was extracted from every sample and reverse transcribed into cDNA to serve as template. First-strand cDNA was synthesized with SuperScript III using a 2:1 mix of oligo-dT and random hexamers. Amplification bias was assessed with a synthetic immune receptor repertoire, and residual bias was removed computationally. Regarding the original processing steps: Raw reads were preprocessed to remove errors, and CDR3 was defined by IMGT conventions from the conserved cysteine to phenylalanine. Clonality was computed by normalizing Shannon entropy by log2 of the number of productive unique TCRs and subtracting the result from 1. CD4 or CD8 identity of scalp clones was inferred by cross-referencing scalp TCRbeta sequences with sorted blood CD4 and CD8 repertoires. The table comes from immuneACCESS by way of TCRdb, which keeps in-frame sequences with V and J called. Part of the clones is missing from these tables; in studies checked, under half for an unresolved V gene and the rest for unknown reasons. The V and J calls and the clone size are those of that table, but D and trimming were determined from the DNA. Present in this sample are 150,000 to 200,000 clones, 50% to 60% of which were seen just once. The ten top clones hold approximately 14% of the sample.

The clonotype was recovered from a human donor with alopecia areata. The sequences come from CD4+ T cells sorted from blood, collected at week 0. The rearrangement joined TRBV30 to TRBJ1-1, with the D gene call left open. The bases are TGTGCCTGGAGTGTATACACTGAAGCTTTCTTT. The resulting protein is CAWSVYTEAFF.